The 15 T cell receptor beta chains below all came from one sample that was sequenced in a study of Graves' ophthalmopathy and Graves' hyperthyroidism. Investigators amplified TCR beta CDR3 regions from RNA transcripts. HTBI primers were employed in first-round RT-PCR, then a second-round multiplex PCR followed. MiXCR was run by TCRdb on the multiplex PCR reads, yielding one entry per CDR3 protein. This sample has hundreds of thousands of distinct CDR3 sequences, with around a fifth found just once. The sample comprised peripheral blood. The receptors derive from a woman aged 18 to 35 with stable Graves' hyperthyroidism.

CDR3 nucleotides: TGTGCCAGCAGCTACGGGACTAGCGGGAGTACAGCCTACAATGAGCAGTTCTTC. This translates into CASSYGTSGSTAYNEQFF. The rearrangement uses TRBV7-3 and TRBJ2-1; 14 nucleotides match TRBD2. Germline values: CDR1 SGHTA, CDR2 FQGTGA. The CDR3 runs 18 residues. V dropped 4 bases and J dropped 2; count of bases not matched to a gene: 7.

In its sample, this clonotype was seen many times. This sequence joins TRBV6-2 or TRBV6-3 and TRBJ1-1; D unresolved. Germline CDR1 is MNHEY and CDR2 is SVGEGT. The CDR3 runs to 15 residues. Trimming stripped 8 bases from V and 1 base from J, with 17 bases between. In DNA, the CDR3 is TGTGCCAGCCCACAACGGCGGGTACAGAACACTGAAGCTTTCTTT. This codes for CASPQRRVQNTEAFF.

In this sample, this clonotype turned up many times. The V gene is TRBV6-5, the J gene TRBJ2-5; TRBD2 matches 10 bases. CDR1 is MNHEY, CDR2 SVGAGI, per germline. The CDR3 totals 18 residues. After removal of 0 bases from V and 3 bases from J, the junction contained 10 bases not matched to a gene. The CDR3 DNA is TGTGCCAGCAGTTACTCGACCGGACTAGCGGACTACAAAGAGACCCAGTACTTC. Its protein is CASSYSTGLADYKETQYF.

This clonotype was seen ten or more times. The rearrangement joins TRBV20-1 to TRBJ1-5, with 7 positions matching TRBD1. V was clipped by 2 bases and J by 3 bases; unmatched bases: 4. CDR1 DFQATT and CDR2 SNEGSKA come from the germline V gene (reference sequence). The CDR3 has 14 amino acids. CDR3 protein: CSARQGETNQPQHF. The CDR3 nucleotides read TGCAGTGCTAGACAGGGGGAAACCAATCAGCCCCAGCATTTT.

The gene calls are TRBV6-5 and TRBJ2-5; D gene uncertain. The CDR3 runs to 14 residues. Germline CDR1 MNHEY, CDR2 SVGAGI. Trimming cost V 2 bases and J 1 base, with 8 bases left between them. CDR3 bases: TGTGCCAGCAGTTACGTCCAGGTCCAAGAGACCCAGTACTTC. It codes for CASSYVQVQETQYF.

This clonotype was detected many times. This chain connects TRBV6-1 to TRBJ2-5, with TRBD1 as a possible D gene (6 bases). There are 13 residues in the CDR3. From germline, CDR1 is MNHNS and CDR2 SASEGT. V lost 4 bases and J lost 5, with 11 bases in between. CDR3 in amino acids: CASSGQVWETQYF. CDR3 sequence (DNA): TGTGCCAGCAGTGGACAGGTTTGGGAGACCCAGTACTTC.

The rearrangement joins TRBV6-2 or TRBV6-3 to TRBJ2-2; D possibly corresponds to TRBD2 (6 bases). This CDR3 has 18 residues. Trimming removed 0 bases from V and 5 bases from J, with 19 bases in between. The V gene's germline CDR1 is MNHEY and CDR2 SVGEGT. CDR3 sequence reads: CASSYSIFGGLRTGELFF. The CDR3 DNA reads TGTGCCAGCAGTTACTCAATTTTCGGGGGTTTACGGACCGGGGAGCTGTTTTTT.

This clonotype occurred many times. J is TRBJ1-2 and V is TRBV7-2; 9 bases line up with TRBD1. The CDR3 contains 14 residues. J lost 7 bases, V lost 5 bases, and 8 bases had no gene match. CDR1 SGHTA and CDR2 FQGNSA come from the germline V gene. The CDR3 coding sequence is TGTGCCAGCAGCCCACAGGGACAGGGTACTGGCTACACCTTC. Translating it yields CASSPQGQGTGYTF.

This clonotype was seen many times. The genes are TRBV20-1 and TRBJ1-5; 8 nucleotides line up with TRBD1. Germline loops: CDR1 DFQATT, CDR2 SNEGSKA (reference sequence). This CDR3 is 14 amino acids long. Losses at the gene ends were 5 bases for V and 5 bases for J; bases not matched to a gene: 8. The DNA of the CDR3 is TGCAGTGCTTCCAGGACAGGGAATTATCAGCCCCAGCATTTT. Translated: CSASRTGNYQPQHF.

This clonotype came up many times. The chain carries TRBV7-2 and TRBJ1-6, with 7 nucleotides matching TRBD1. Germline trimming cut 5 bases from V and 7 bases from J; bases unmatched to any gene: 5. The CDR3 sequence is 14 residues long. Germline CDR1 is SGHTA and CDR2 is FQGNSA. For the CDR3, the DNA is TGTGCCAGCAGCGCCCGGGACAGAAATTCACCCCTCCACTTT. It specifies CASSARDRNSPLHF. Full variable domain (remainder filled in from reference TRBV7-2 and TRBJ1-6): GAGVSQSPSNKVTEKGKDVELRCDPISGHTALYWYRQSLGQGLEFLIYFQGNSAPDKSGLPSDRFSAERTGGSVSTLTIQRTQQEDSAVYLCASSARDRNSPLHFGNGTRLTVT.

This clonotype was picked up many times. J is TRBJ1-5 and V is TRBV6-2 or TRBV6-3, with D possibly matching TRBD1 (6 bases). Per the germline V gene, CDR1 is MNHEY and CDR2 is SVGEGT. The V gene lost 8 bases and the J gene lost 6 bases, with 14 bases spanning the gap. The CDR3 runs 13 residues. Written as DNA, the CDR3 is TGTGCCAGCCATACAGGGTATAGTCAGCCCCAGCATTTT. It specifies CASHTGYSQPQHF.

The rearrangement joins TRBV12-3 or TRBV12-4 to TRBJ2-1, with D maybe TRBD1 (5 bases). V shed 6 bases and J shed 5 bases, with 8 bases lying between them. This CDR3 is 12 amino acids long. This CDR3 is CASRQDDNEQFF. In nucleotides, the CDR3 is TGTGCCAGCAGACAGGACGACAATGAGCAGTTCTTC.

This clonotype was detected ten times or more. This sequence joins TRBV5-1 and TRBJ2-5; 7 positions agree with TRBD2. CDR3 length equals 14 residues. From germline, CDR1 is SGHRS and CDR2 YFSETQ. V lost 4 bases to trimming and J lost 3 bases; unmatched junction nucleotides: 6. The CDR3 loop reads CASSVGLSEETQYF. The CDR3 DNA sequence: TGCGCCAGCAGCGTGGGACTATCCGAAGAGACCCAGTACTTC.

The chain recombines TRBV28 with TRBJ1-2, with TRBD1 matching 7 bases. Germline V gene data show CDR1 as MDHEN and CDR2 as SYDVKM. V shed 5 bases and J 4 bases; nucleotides not matched to a gene: 4. The CDR3 covers 13 residues. The CDR3 DNA sequence: TGTGCCAGCAGTACACAGGGGCGCTATGGCTACACCTTC. The encoded protein is CASSTQGRYGYTF.

This clonotype was observed at least ten times. The CDR3 region is CASSPPSGSGEQYF. The DNA of the CDR3 is TGTGCCAGCAGCCCACCTAGCGGGAGTGGCGAGCAGTACTTC. This chain joins TRBV13 and TRBJ2-7; 10 nucleotides match TRBD2. Germline loops: CDR1 PRHDT, CDR2 FYEKMQ (reference sequence). The V gene end was trimmed by 5 bases and the J gene end by 6 bases; junction bases not matched to a gene: 7. The CDR3 loop spans 14 amino acids.